This TCR beta chain was captured in a study of read filtering for tumor transcriptome and immune sequencing. Study information: Fewer than 10 patients were R-ISS I, approximately 15 were R-ISS II, 6 or 7 were R-ISS III. Study conclusions and caveats: In IR-seq, single-read clonotypes were 70% to 85% of clonotypes but around 3.4% of reads.

The library was built from around 0.4 ug RNA with molecular barcoded adaptors for alpha/delta and beta/gamma chains. TCRdb re-analysed the reads in MiXCR, keeping a single row per CDR3 protein. The data show 35,000 to 45,000 distinct CDR3 sequences, approximately 15% seen once. This clonotype was observed at least ten times. Antigen specificity is unknown. Germline CDR1 reads SQVTM; CDR2 reads ANQGSEA. V lost 1 base, J lost 3 bases, and 9 bases lay in between. The CDR3 length is 13 residues. Sequenced sample: a population of CD138-negative cells sorted from bone marrow. This chain uses TRBV29-1 with TRBJ1-1; no reliable D call. This receptor was identified in a donor aged 40 or older with multiple myeloma. CDR3 protein: CSVEVLSDTEAFF. CDR3 sequence (DNA): TGCAGCGTTGAAGTCTTATCGGACACTGAAGCTTTCTTT.